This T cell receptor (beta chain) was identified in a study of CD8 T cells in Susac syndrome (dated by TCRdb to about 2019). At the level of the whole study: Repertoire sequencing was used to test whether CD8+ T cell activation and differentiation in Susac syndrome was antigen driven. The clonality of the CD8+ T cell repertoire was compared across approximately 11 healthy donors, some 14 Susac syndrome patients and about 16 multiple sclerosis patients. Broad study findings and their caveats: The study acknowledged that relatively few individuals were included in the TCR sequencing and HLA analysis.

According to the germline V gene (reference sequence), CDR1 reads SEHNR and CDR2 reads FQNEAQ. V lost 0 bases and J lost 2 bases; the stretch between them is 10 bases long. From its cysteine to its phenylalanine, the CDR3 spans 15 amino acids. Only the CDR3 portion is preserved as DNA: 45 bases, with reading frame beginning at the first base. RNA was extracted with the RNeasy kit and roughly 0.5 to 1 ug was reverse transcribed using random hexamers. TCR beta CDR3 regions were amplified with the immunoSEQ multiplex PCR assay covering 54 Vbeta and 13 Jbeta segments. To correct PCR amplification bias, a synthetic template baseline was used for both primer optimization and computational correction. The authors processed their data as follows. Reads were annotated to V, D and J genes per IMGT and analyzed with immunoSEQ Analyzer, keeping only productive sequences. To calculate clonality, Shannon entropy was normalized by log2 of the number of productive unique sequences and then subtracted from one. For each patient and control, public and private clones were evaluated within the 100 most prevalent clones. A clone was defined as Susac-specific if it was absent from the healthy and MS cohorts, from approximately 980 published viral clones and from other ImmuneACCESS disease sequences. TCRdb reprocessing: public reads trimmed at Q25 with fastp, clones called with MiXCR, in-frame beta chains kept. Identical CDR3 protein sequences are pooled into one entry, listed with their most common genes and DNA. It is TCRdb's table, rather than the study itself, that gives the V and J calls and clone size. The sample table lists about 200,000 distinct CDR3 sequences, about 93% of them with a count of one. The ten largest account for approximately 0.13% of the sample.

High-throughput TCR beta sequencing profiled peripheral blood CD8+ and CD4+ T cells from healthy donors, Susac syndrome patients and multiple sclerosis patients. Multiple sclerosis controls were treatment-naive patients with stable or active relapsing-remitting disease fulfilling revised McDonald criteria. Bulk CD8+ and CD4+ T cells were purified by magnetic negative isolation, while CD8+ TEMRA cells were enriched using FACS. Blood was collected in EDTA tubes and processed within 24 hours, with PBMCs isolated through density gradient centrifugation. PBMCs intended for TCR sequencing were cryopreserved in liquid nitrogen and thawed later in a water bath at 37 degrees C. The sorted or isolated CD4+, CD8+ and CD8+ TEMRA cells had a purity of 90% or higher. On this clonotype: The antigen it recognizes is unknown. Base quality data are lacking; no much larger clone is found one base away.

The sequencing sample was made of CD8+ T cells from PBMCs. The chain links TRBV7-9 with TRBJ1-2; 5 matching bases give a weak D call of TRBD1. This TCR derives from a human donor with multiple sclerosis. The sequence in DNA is TGTGCCAGCAGCTTAGCGTCCCAGGGCAACTATGGCTACACCTTC. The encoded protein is CASSLASQGNYGYTF.